One sample yielded the 30 T cell receptor beta chains listed below, sequenced in a study of neurological immune-mediated disorders (dated by TCRdb to the late 2010s). The library was built by means of 5' RACE. The instrument given in TCRdb is Illumina HiSeq 2500. The public reads were reprocessed in TCRdb via fastp at Q25 and MiXCR, keeping in-frame beta chains. Merged by CDR3 protein, the rows form single entries marked with the most common genes and DNA. This sample is represented by about 120,000 distinct CDR3 sequences; 3.2% of them were singletons. The ten largest clones take up over 1% of the sample. Sequencing was done on a sample of PBMCs. Source of these receptors: a woman aged 25 to 45 with multiple sclerosis.

This clonotype was detected ten times or more. This chain's CDR3 is CASSYSPPDRDYGYTF. The CDR3 nucleotides read TGTGCCAGCAGTTACTCTCCCCCGGACAGGGACTATGGCTACACCTTC. The chain combines TRBV6-5 with TRBJ1-2, with 8 bases aligning to TRBD1. CDR1 and CDR2 (germline): MNHEY, SVGAGI. This CDR3 comprises 16 residues. The V gene end was trimmed by 0 bases and the J gene end by 3 bases; junction bases not matched to a gene: 6.

This clonotype was picked up many times. J is TRBJ1-1 and V is TRBV20-1; the match to TRBD1 covers 7 bases. CDR1 is DFQATT, CDR2 SNEGSKA, per germline (reference sequence). After removal of 1 base from V and 1 base from J, the junction contained 6 bases not matched to a gene. CDR3 length equals 15 residues. The CDR3 DNA reads TGCAGTGCTAGAGGTATGGGACAGAAGAACACTGAAGCTTTCTTT. Translating it yields CSARGMGQKNTEAFF.

In this sample, this clonotype turned up many times. The V call is TRBV27, the J call TRBJ1-5; D is unresolved. Germline V lookup: CDR1 MNHEY, CDR2 SMNVEV (reference sequence). The CDR3 has 13 amino acids. V shed 6 bases and J shed 4 bases, with 10 bases lying between them. This chain's CDR3 is CASSFSVNQPQHF. The CDR3 coding sequence is TGTGCCAGCAGCTTTTCGGTTAATCAGCCCCAGCATTTT.

This clonotype was observed many times. The V call is TRBV20-1, the J call TRBJ1-2; D is unclear. From germline, CDR1 is DFQATT and CDR2 SNEGSKA (reference sequence). The V and J ends lost 5 bases and 7 bases respectively, with 11 bases between them. The CDR3 covers 11 residues. CDR3 DNA sequence: TGCAGTGCTTCGGGATTTGGTGGCTACACCTTC. Amino acids: CSASGFGGYTF.

This clonotype was seen only a few times. The rearrangement uses TRBV6-5 and TRBJ1-1; 11 bases fit TRBD1. The germline V gene has CDR1 MNHEY and CDR2 SVGAGI. This CDR3 contains 15 residues. J was trimmed by 4 bases and V by 6 bases; bases with no gene match: 7. CDR3 sequence reads: CASRMDRGLATEAFF. CDR3 sequence (DNA): TGTGCCAGCAGAATGGACAGGGGGCTGGCCACTGAAGCTTTCTTT.

There are many counts of this clonotype. The chain uses TRBV5-6 and TRBJ2-2; D assignment may be TRBD1 or TRBD2 (5 bases each). Per the germline V gene, CDR1 is SGHDT and CDR2 is YYEEEE. Trimming took 5 bases from V and 5 from J, leaving 13 bases between them. The CDR3 totals 14 residues. The CDR3 DNA sequence: TGTGCCAGCAGAAGTGGGGGATTAACCGGGGAGCTGTTTTTT. It yields the protein CASRSGGLTGELFF.

The rearrangement uses TRBV11-2 and TRBJ1-1, with D perhaps TRBD1 (6 bases). V dropped 5 bases and J dropped 3 bases, with 19 bases sitting between them. Germline V gene sequence: CDR1 SGHAT, CDR2 FQNNGV. This CDR3 has 16 residues. The CDR3 nucleotides read TGTGCCAGCAGCGCGGGACCAGGGAGGGGGTACACTGAAGCTTTCTTT. It specifies CASSAGPGRGYTEAFF. The whole variable domain, remainder taken from reference TRBV11-2 and TRBJ1-1, is EAGVAQSPRYKIIEKRQSVAFWCNPISGHATLYWYQQILGQGPKLLIQFQNNGVVDDSQLPKDRFSAERLKGVDSTLKIQPAKLEDSAVYLCASSAGPGRGYTEAFFGQGTRLTVV.

This clonotype was recorded at least ten times. V is TRBV4-3 and J is TRBJ2-2; the D is unclear. V lost 0 bases, J lost 8 bases, and 10 bases lay in between. The CDR3 totals 14 residues. CDR1 is LGHNA, CDR2 YSLEER, per germline. The DNA of the CDR3 is TGCGCCAGCAGCCAAGATGCAGTGTTTGGGGAGCTGTTTTTT. Protein sequence: CASSQDAVFGELFF.

This clonotype was counted a few times. The genes are TRBV20-1 and TRBJ2-7, with TRBD1 matching over 7 bases. Germline assignment: CDR1 DFQATT and CDR2 SNEGSKA (reference sequence). The V and J ends lost 0 bases and 4 bases, in that order; junction bases with no gene match: 9. The CDR3 covers 15 residues. The CDR3 sequence: CSARDIQGPVYEQYF. In DNA, the CDR3 is TGCAGTGCTAGAGATATACAGGGGCCCGTATACGAGCAGTACTTC.

This clonotype was observed many times. The chain couples TRBV20-1 to TRBJ2-1; D possibly corresponds to TRBD1 (5 bases). CDR3 length: 13 amino acids. V was clipped by 7 bases and J by 0 bases, with 10 bases between them. CDR1 DFQATT and CDR2 SNEGSKA come from the germline V gene (reference sequence). CDR3 sequence reads: CSGGLSSYNEQFF. The CDR3 DNA follows: TGCAGTGGGGGCCTGAGCTCCTACAATGAGCAGTTCTTC.

This clonotype was seen ten or more times. The gene calls are TRBV7-2 and TRBJ1-5; 7 nucleotides line up with TRBD1. The trim removed 4 bases at V and 4 bases at J, leaving 7 bases unmatched. The germline V gene encodes CDR1 SGHTA and CDR2 FQGNSA. This CDR3 region has 15 residues. This CDR3 reads CASSSTGVVNQPQHF. The CDR3 DNA reads TGTGCCAGCAGCTCAACAGGGGTCGTAAATCAGCCCCAGCATTTT.

This clonotype was recorded at least ten times. V usage is TRBV25-1 and J usage is TRBJ1-1; D perhaps matches TRBD1 (6 bases). CDR3 length equals 13 residues. Germline CDR1 MGHDK, CDR2 SYGVNS. Trimming cost V 10 bases and J 0 bases, with 12 bases left between them. The CDR3, as DNA: TGTGCCACCACAGGGACAATGAACACTGAAGCTTTCTTT. It is translated as CATTGTMNTEAFF.

This clonotype has a handful of counts. V usage is TRBV12-3 or TRBV12-4 and J usage is TRBJ2-5, with D possibly TRBD1 on 6 matching bases. The V end lost 4 bases, the J end lost 4 bases, and 13 bases lay between the germline ends. The CDR3 runs to 14 residues. The CDR3 sequence: CASSSRGRGETQYF. The CDR3 DNA reads TGTGCCAGCAGTTCCAGGGGTCGGGGAGAGACCCAGTACTTC.

This clonotype appeared many times. The genes are TRBV7-8 and TRBJ1-1, with TRBD1 identical over 11 bases. Trimming took 4 bases from V and 4 from J; bases not matched to a gene: 5. The CDR3 is 15 amino acids. Germline loops: CDR1 SGHVS, CDR2 FQNEAQ. CDR3: CASSSTGTGGTEAFF. CDR3 bases: TGTGCCAGCAGCTCGACCGGGACAGGGGGCACTGAAGCTTTCTTT.

The table lists this clonotype with many counts. The chain carries TRBV6-5 and TRBJ1-5; no clear D. Germline V CDR1 and CDR2: MNHEY, SVGAGI. V was cut by 0 bases and J by 1 base, with 7 bases left in between. This CDR3 region has 15 residues. The CDR3 sequence is CASSYSGASNQPQHF. The CDR3 DNA sequence: TGTGCCAGCAGTTACTCGGGAGCCAGCAATCAGCCCCAGCATTTT.

The sample holds many counts of this clonotype. The chain has TRBV5-1 and TRBJ2-3; TRBD1 aligns across 7 bases. This CDR3 contains 15 residues. V was clipped by 7 bases and J by 4 bases; unmatched bases: 12. Germline-derived CDR1 and CDR2 are SGHRS and YFSETQ. The chain's CDR3 is CASSQTGPPSDTQYF. The CDR3 DNA reads TGCGCCAGCTCTCAGACAGGGCCACCTTCAGATACGCAGTATTTT.

This clonotype has at least ten counts. The chain joins TRBV7-2 to TRBJ1-1; D is undetermined. This CDR3 is 14 amino acids long. Trimming cost V 1 base and J 2 bases, with 8 bases left between them. CDR1 is SGHTA, CDR2 FQGNSA, per germline. CDR3 loop: CASSLEVANTEAFF. Written as DNA, the CDR3 is TGTGCCAGCAGCTTAGAGGTGGCAAACACTGAAGCTTTCTTT. Based on the CDR3 plus reference TRBV7-2 and TRBJ1-1, the full variable domain is GAGVSQSPSNKVTEKGKDVELRCDPISGHTALYWYRQSLGQGLEFLIYFQGNSAPDKSGLPSDRFSAERTGGSVSTLTIQRTQQEDSAVYLCASSLEVANTEAFFGQGTRLTVV.

The chain employs TRBV5-1 and TRBJ1-1, with 7 bases aligning to TRBD1. After removal of 0 bases from V and 2 bases from J, the junction contained 4 bases not matched to a gene. The CDR3 is 15 residues long. The germline CDR1 and CDR2 sequences are SGHRS and YFSETQ. DNA of the CDR3: TGCGCCAGCAGCTTGGACAGGGGATTTAACACTGAAGCTTTCTTT. Translation gives CASSLDRGFNTEAFF. Drawing the rest from reference TRBV5-1 and TRBJ1-1, the complete variable domain is KAGVTQTPRYLIKTRGQQVTLSCSPISGHRSVSWYQQTPGQGLQFLFEYFSETQRNKGNFPGRFSGRQFSNSRSEMNVSTLELGDSALYLCASSLDRGFNTEAFFGQGTRLTVV.

Comments on this clonotype: A much larger clone differs from this one at a single base, so this may be a read error. The chain carries TRBV6-5 and TRBJ1-1; 7 bases match TRBD1. This CDR3 spans 14 amino acids. CDR1 MNHEY and CDR2 SVGAGI come from the germline V gene. The V and J ends lost 6 bases and 11 bases, in that order; junction bases with no gene match: 15. Here the CDR3 reads CASRAAGTATGAFF. CDR3 DNA: TGTGCCAGCAGGGCTGCCGGGACAGCGACTGGGGCTTTCTTT.

The V and J genes are TRBV11-2 and TRBJ2-7; 9 positions agree with TRBD2. V trimming: 5 bases; J trimming: 5 bases; junction bases outside the gene matches: 7. Germline assignment: CDR1 SGHAT and CDR2 FQNNGV. The CDR3 loop spans 14 amino acids. CDR3 nucleotide sequence: TGTGCCAGCAGCCACCTAGCGGGAATCAACGAGCAGTACTTC. Its protein is CASSHLAGINEQYF.

This clonotype was counted at least ten times. The chain uses TRBV6-5 and TRBJ1-1; D is perhaps TRBD1 (5 bases). V lost 3 bases, J lost 9 bases, and 14 bases lay in between. The CDR3 consists of 13 residues. Per the germline V gene, CDR1 is MNHEY and CDR2 is SVGAGI. For the CDR3, the DNA is TGTGCCAGCAGTTATCCCGGGGCCGAAAAAGCTTTCTTT. Translation gives CASSYPGAEKAFF.

At least ten counts were recorded for this clonotype. J is TRBJ1-5 and V is TRBV7-2, with a tentative D call TRBD1 (6 bases). CDR3 size: 14 residues. Looked up from germline, CDR1 is SGHTA and CDR2 is FQGNSA. Trimming left V 6 bases short and J 7 bases short, with 16 bases between. The CDR3 nucleotides are TGTGCCAGCAGTTACAGGGATTTGGGGCAGCCCCAGCATTTT. This gives the protein CASSYRDLGQPQHF.

This clonotype occurred many times. The rearrangement uses TRBV7-2 and TRBJ1-1; TRBD1 might be the D (5 bases). Germline loops: CDR1 SGHTA, CDR2 FQGNSA. V lost 5 bases, J lost 0 bases, and 13 bases lay in between. The CDR3 spans 15 residues. The CDR3 protein is CASSPDGGLNTEAFF. The CDR3 nucleotides read TGTGCCAGCAGCCCAGACGGGGGATTGAACACTGAAGCTTTCTTT.

This clonotype occurred many times. The V and J genes are TRBV5-1 and TRBJ2-7; D is possibly TRBD2 (6 bases). Trimming left V 5 bases short and J 6 bases short, with 9 bases between. CDR1 is SGHRS, CDR2 YFSETQ, per germline. CDR3 size: 11 residues. For the CDR3, the DNA is TGCGCCAGCAGGGGACTTTCCGAGCAGTACTTC. Translating gives CASRGLSEQYF.

Ten or more counts support this clonotype. This chain uses TRBV5-1 with TRBJ1-1; D not resolved. The CDR3 is 13 amino acids. Germline CDR1 SGHRS, CDR2 YFSETQ. V lost 0 bases, J lost 6 bases, and 9 bases lay in between. The CDR3 reads CASSLVEAAEAFF. CDR3 nucleotides: TGCGCCAGCAGCTTGGTTGAGGCCGCTGAAGCTTTCTTT.

The table lists this clonotype with many counts. This sequence joins TRBV6-2 or TRBV6-3 and TRBJ2-5, with D perhaps being TRBD1 or TRBD2 (5 bases each). This CDR3 is 13 amino acids long. The V end lost 7 bases, the J end lost 1 base, and 10 bases lay between the germline ends. Germline V gene sequence: CDR1 MNHEY, CDR2 SVGEGT. The CDR3 nucleotides read TGTGCCAGCATTCGGGGACCCCAAGAGACCCAGTACTTC. As protein: CASIRGPQETQYF.

In its sample, this clonotype was seen many times. V and J are TRBV5-1 and TRBJ2-1; 7 bases match TRBD1. Germline CDR1 SGHRS, CDR2 YFSETQ. V dropped 3 bases and J dropped 2; count of bases not matched to a gene: 5. The CDR3 length is 15 residues. CDR3 nucleotides: TGCGCCAGCAGCTCCGCACAGGGGACCTACAATGAGCAGTTCTTC. Protein product: CASSSAQGTYNEQFF. The full variable domain, completed using reference TRBV5-1 and TRBJ2-1, is KAGVTQTPRYLIKTRGQQVTLSCSPISGHRSVSWYQQTPGQGLQFLFEYFSETQRNKGNFPGRFSGRQFSNSRSEMNVSTLELGDSALYLCASSSAQGTYNEQFFGPGTRLTVL.

The rearrangement links TRBV4-3 to TRBJ2-3, with 7 bases fitting TRBD2. CDR1 is LGHNA, CDR2 YSLEER, per germline. J gave up 2 bases and V 4 bases, and 6 bases lay outside the gene matches. The CDR3 totals 15 residues. This CDR3 reads CASSLQTSFTDTQYF. Written as DNA, the CDR3 is TGCGCCAGCAGCCTTCAGACTAGCTTCACAGATACGCAGTATTTT.

The sample holds many counts of this clonotype. The gene calls are TRBV24-1 and TRBJ2-1, with 10 nucleotides matching TRBD2. CDR1 and CDR2 from the germline V gene are KGHDR and SFDVKD. The CDR3 totals 19 residues. With 2 bases clipped from V and 3 bases from J, the junction kept 12 bases outside the gene matches. The CDR3, as DNA: TGTGCCACCAGTGATTCGCCGGGGTCGGTAGCGGGAGGCTACAATGAGCAGTTCTTC. This encodes CATSDSPGSVAGGYNEQFF.

This clonotype was seen ten or more times. The chain carries TRBV27 and TRBJ1-1; no clear D. Trimming removed 5 bases from V and 0 bases from J, with 13 bases in between. Germline CDR1 MNHEY, CDR2 SMNVEV (reference sequence). The CDR3 spans 15 residues. The CDR3 here is CASSPMAGMNTEAFF. DNA for the CDR3: TGTGCCAGCAGTCCCATGGCAGGTATGAACACTGAAGCTTTCTTT.